This T cell receptor (beta chain) derives from a study of blood T cell repertoires in COVID-19. Study information: The United States, Italy and Spain were the sources of the acute and convalescent COVID-19 samples. In each case, the material was cDNA or gDNA derived from T cells, B-cell-depleted T cells, or PBMCs.

Sequencing used immunoSEQ multiplex PCR; TCRdb keeps in-frame clones, though not all of them. The table shows some 170,000 clones, with around nine tenths occurring only once. V was clipped by 2 bases and J by 5 bases; unmatched bases: 11. The CDR3 runs 17 residues. The germline V gene has CDR1 LGHDT and CDR2 YNNKEL (reference sequence). The receptor comes from a woman between 65 and 79 years old with COVID-19, enrolled during active disease. The chain joins TRBV3-1 (or the pseudogene TRBV3-2) to TRBJ2-1, with TRBD1 matching 8 bases. Sequencing input: peripheral blood. CDR3 region: CASSQQGAVPDHNEQFF. CDR3 DNA: TGTGCCAGCAGCCAACAGGGGGCAGTCCCGGATCACAATGAGCAGTTCTTC.